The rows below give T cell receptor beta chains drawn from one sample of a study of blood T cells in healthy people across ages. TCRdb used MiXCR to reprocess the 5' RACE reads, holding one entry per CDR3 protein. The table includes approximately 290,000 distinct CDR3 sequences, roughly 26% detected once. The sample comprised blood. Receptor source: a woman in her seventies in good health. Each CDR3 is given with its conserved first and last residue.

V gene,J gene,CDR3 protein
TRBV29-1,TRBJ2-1,CSVDGAYSEQFF
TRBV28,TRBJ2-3,CASKAGGRDTQYF
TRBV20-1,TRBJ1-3,CSARVPGNTIYF
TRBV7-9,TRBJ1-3,CASSLWRGNSGNTIYF
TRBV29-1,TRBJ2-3,CSDRGGASTDTQYF
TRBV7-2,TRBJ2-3,CASSSPREASDTQYF
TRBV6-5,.,CASSRDREDEQFF
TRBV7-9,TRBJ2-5,CASSFSLAGGPRETQYF
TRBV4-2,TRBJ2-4,CASSQDLGEAKNIQYF
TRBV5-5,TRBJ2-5,CASSLTWTSGKETQYF
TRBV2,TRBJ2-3,CASSDGASTDTQYF
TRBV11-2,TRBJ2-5,CASSLRGTEQETQYF
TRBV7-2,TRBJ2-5,CASSWRGGGLQETQYF
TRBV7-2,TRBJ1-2,CASSLDWWQGADGYTF
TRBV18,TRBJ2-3,CASSPILTDTQYF
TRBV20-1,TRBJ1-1,CSASDPRGDTEAFF
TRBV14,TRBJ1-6,CASSQVAGSSPLHF
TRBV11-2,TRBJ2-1,CASSRDRDNQFF